This is a list of T cell receptor beta chains from one sample in a study of T cells after yellow fever vaccination. Using its own MiXCR run on the 5' RACE reads, TCRdb lists one record per CDR3 protein. The sample shows around 320,000 distinct CDR3 sequences, approximately 4% of them seen only once. The source was PBMCs, collected 15 days after the yellow fever booster vaccination. These receptor sequences come from a man between 18 and 35 years old who received the YFV17D yellow fever vaccine. CDR3s include the opening cysteine and the closing phenylalanine or tryptophan. The order of the fields is D gene, clone size, CDR3 length, J gene, V gene, CDR3 DNA, CDR3 protein. D genes are given only for firm matches. Some rows have no size entry. The others give once, few or many, or a class for an expanded clone.

NA NA 16 TRBJ1-6 TRBV5-6 TGTGCCAGCAGCTTGGCCCACGACAGCTATAATTCACCCCTCCACTTT CASSLAHDSYNSPLHF
TRBD1 NA 17 TRBJ2-5 TRBV19 TGTGCCAGTAGTAGGGGACTTGGGACAGGGGCAAAAGAGACCCAGTACTTC CASSRGLGTGAKETQYF
NA few 15 TRBJ2-6 TRBV5-1 TGCGCCAGCAAAACCGACAGCTCTGGGGCCAACGTCCTGACTTTC CASKTDSSGANVLTF
NA few 17 TRBJ2-3 TRBV19 TGTGCCAGTAGTATAGACCCCGGGGCCACTAGCACAGATACGCAGTATTTT CASSIDPGATSTDTQYF
TRBD1 many 17 TRBJ2-5 TRBV7-3 TGTGCCAGCAGCTTAAATCCCGGGACAGCGGACGGAGAGACCCAGTACTTC CASSLNPGTADGETQYF
NA few 15 TRBJ2-3 TRBV20-1 TGCAGTGCTAGCGGGGGGCCACGGAGCACAGATACGCAGTATTTT CSASGGPRSTDTQYF
TRBD2 many 14 TRBJ2-1 TRBV5-1 TGCGCCAGCAGCTTGGAACTAGCGGGGAGTGAGCAGTTCTTC CASSLELAGSEQFF
NA many 15 TRBJ1-4 TRBV7-2 TGTGCCAGCAGCCAAGGACGGGCTCGAGGTGAAAAACTGTTTTTT CASSQGRARGEKLFF
TRBD1 many 15 TRBJ1-1 TRBV5-1 TGCGCCAGCGGGGACAGGGGTGTCGTGAGCACTGAAGCTTTCTTT CASGDRGVVSTEAFF
NA NA 12 TRBJ2-3 TRBV6-5 TGTGCCAGCAGTGTTCGGGGAGATACGCAGTATTTT CASSVRGDTQYF
NA few 11 TRBJ1-1 TRBV30 TGTGCCTGGAGTCTAGGGGCTGAAGCTTTCTTT CAWSLGAEAFF
TRBD1 few 14 TRBJ2-7 TRBV12-3/TRBV12-4 TGTGCCAGCAGTTTCGACAGGGGCGCCTACGAGCAGTACTTC CASSFDRGAYEQYF
NA many 12 TRBJ2-5 TRBV12-3/TRBV12-4 TGTGCCAGCATTAAGGATCGGGAGACCCAGTACTTC CASIKDRETQYF
NA few 15 TRBJ2-1 TRBV20-1 TGCAGTGCTAGAGATCCTCGGTCTAGCCGTAATGAGCAGTTCTTC CSARDPRSSRNEQFF
NA few 12 TRBJ1-1 TRBV3-1 TGTGCCAGCAGCTTTCGAGGGGCCGAAGCTTTCTTT CASSFRGAEAFF
NA many 13 TRBJ2-5 TRBV12-3/TRBV12-4 TGTGCCAGCATACCCGGGGCCGAAGAGACCCAGTACTTC CASIPGAEETQYF
TRBD2 many 16 TRBJ2-3 TRBV7-7 TGTGCCAGCAGCTTAAGTGCGGGGGGCAATTTGGATACGCAGTATTTT CASSLSAGGNLDTQYF
NA NA 16 TRBJ2-1 TRBV6-1 TGTGCCAGCAGTGAACTCGCGGGGTCGCCCTACAATGAGCAGTTCTTC CASSELAGSPYNEQFF
NA NA 15 TRBJ2-1 TRBV20-1 TGCAGTGCTAGAGATAGGCAGCGGGCCTACAATGAGCAGTTCTTC CSARDRQRAYNEQFF
NA many 11 TRBJ2-5 TRBV20-1 TGCAGTGCTAGACCGAAAGAGACCCAGTACTTC CSARPKETQYF
NA NA 15 TRBJ1-1 TRBV4-2 TGTGCCAGCAGCCAATTTCTACAGGGCAACACTGAAGCTTTCTTT CASSQFLQGNTEAFF
TRBD1 NA 18 TRBJ2-7 TRBV5-1 TGCGCCAGCAGCTTGGAATCGGTCGGGACAGGGATACCCTACGAGCAGTACTTC CASSLESVGTGIPYEQYF
NA many 15 TRBJ2-5 TRBV4-2 TGTGCCAGCAGCCCAGGAGGGGGAAATACAGAGACCCAGTACTTC CASSPGGGNTETQYF
NA NA 14 TRBJ2-3 TRBV7-2 TGTGCCAGCAGCTTAGATGGCCAGCTAAGGGCGCAGTATTTT CASSLDGQLRAQYF
NA few 15 TRBJ2-7 TRBV5-6 TGTGCCAGCAGCTTGCGGGCAGGGTCCTTTGAGGAGCAGTACTTC CASSLRAGSFEEQYF
NA NA 17 TRBJ1-1 TRBV5-1 TGCGCCAGCAGCCCCAAAATAAACCCGTCAGGGTGGACTGAAGCTTTCTTT CASSPKINPSGWTEAFF
TRBD2 many 16 TRBJ2-1 TRBV6-2/TRBV6-3 TGTGCCAGCAGTTACTCGATAGCGGGGGGGTACAATGAGCAGTTCTTC CASSYSIAGGYNEQFF
NA many 16 TRBJ2-3 TRBV5-1 TGCGCCAGCAGCTTGGAGGCCACCTCTAGCACAGATACGCAGTATTTT CASSLEATSSTDTQYF
TRBD2 many 13 TRBJ2-3 TRBV5-1 TGCGCCAGCAGCTTGGAGCGGGGAGATACGCAGTATTTT CASSLERGDTQYF
TRBD2 few 14 TRBJ2-7 TRBV20-1 TGCAGTGCTAGAGGCGAGCGGGGGACCTACGAGCAGTACTTC CSARGERGTYEQYF
NA few 14 TRBJ2-5 TRBV5-1 TGCGCCTCAGCGCATCCAGGGTCGCAAGAGACCCAGTACTTC CASAHPGSQETQYF
TRBD1 NA 14 TRBJ2-1 TRBV6-5 TGTGCCAGCAGACCCGGGACAGGGGGGGCTGAGCAGTTCTTC CASRPGTGGAEQFF
TRBD2 NA 18 TRBJ2-5 TRBV4-2 TGTGCCAGCAGCCAAGAAGGGGGACTAGCGGGGGTCGGGGAGACCCAGTACTTC CASSQEGGLAGVGETQYF
NA many 13 TRBJ2-2 TRBV20-1 TGCAGTGCCCCCACCACTAACACCGGGGAGCTGTTTTTT CSAPTTNTGELFF
NA many 14 TRBJ1-1 TRBV15 TGTGCCACCAGCAGAGATAGGGTCAACACTGAAGCTTTCTTT CATSRDRVNTEAFF
NA NA 15 TRBJ1-3 TRBV7-9 TGTGCCAGCAGCAACACACAGGGCTCTGGAAACACCATATATTTT CASSNTQGSGNTIYF
NA few 16 TRBJ1-6 TRBV10-3 TGTGCCATCAGTGAGTGGAAAGCCCCGGATGATTCACCCCTCCACTTT CAISEWKAPDDSPLHF
TRBD2 NA 15 TRBJ2-7 TRBV7-3 TGTGCCAGCAGCTTGGTAGCGGGTCCTTTTTACGAGCAGTACTTC CASSLVAGPFYEQYF
NA many 13 TRBJ2-3 TRBV25-1 TGTGCCAGCAAAGGGGGTCTCACAGATACGCAGTATTTT CASKGGLTDTQYF
NA NA 14 TRBJ1-2 TRBV18 TGTGCCAGCTCCACCAGGGGAGCTAACTATGGCTACACCTTC CASSTRGANYGYTF
TRBD2 few 21 TRBJ2-2 TRBV4-1 TGCGCCAGCAGCCAAGAATGGGGGCCTAGCGGGGGGCCCCCGAACACCGGGGAGCTGTTTTTT CASSQEWGPSGGPPNTGELFF